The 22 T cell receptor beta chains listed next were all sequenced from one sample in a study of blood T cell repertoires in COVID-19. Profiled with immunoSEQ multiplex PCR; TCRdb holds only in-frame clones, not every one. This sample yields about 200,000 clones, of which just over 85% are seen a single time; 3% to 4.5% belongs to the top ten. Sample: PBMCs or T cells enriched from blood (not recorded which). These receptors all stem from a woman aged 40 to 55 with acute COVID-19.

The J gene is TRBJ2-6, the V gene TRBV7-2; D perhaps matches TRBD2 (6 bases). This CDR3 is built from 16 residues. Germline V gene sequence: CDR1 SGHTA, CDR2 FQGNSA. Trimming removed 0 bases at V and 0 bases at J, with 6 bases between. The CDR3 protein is CASSLAGGSGANVLTF. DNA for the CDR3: TGTGCCAGCAGCTTAGCGGGAGGCTCTGGGGCCAACGTCCTGACTTTC.

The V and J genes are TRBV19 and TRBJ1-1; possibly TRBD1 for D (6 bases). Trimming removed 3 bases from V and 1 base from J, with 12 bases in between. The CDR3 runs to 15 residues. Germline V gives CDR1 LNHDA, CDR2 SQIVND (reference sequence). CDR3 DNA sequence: TGTGCCAGTAGTATCGCAGGGGCAAGGAACACTGAAGCTTTCTTT. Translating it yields CASSIAGARNTEAFF.

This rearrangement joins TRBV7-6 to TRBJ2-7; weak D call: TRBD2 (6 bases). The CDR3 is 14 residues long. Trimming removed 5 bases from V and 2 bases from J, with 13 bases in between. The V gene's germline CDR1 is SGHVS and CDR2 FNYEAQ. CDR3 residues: CASSPFSGAYEQYF. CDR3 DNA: TGTGCCAGCAGCCCCTTTAGCGGAGCCTACGAGCAGTACTTC.

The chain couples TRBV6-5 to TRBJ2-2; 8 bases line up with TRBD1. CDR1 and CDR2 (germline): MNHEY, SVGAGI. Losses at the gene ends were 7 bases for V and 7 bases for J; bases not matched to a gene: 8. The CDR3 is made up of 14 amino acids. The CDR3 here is CASTRQGPNGELFF. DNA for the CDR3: TGTGCCAGCACTCGACAGGGGCCCAACGGGGAGCTGTTTTTT.

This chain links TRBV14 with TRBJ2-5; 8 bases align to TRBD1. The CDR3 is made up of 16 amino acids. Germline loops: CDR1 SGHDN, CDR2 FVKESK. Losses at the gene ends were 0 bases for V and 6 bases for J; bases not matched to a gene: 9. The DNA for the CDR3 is TGTGCCAGCAGCCAAGATGGAACAGGGGGAGGAAAGACCCAGTACTTC. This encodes CASSQDGTGGGKTQYF.

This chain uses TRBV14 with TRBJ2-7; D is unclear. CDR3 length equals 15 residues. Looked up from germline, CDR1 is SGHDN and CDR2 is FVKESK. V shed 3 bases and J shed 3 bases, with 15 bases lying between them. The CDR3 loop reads CASSQSVGSVYEQYF. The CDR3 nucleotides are TGTGCCAGCAGCCAGTCGGTCGGCAGCGTCTACGAGCAGTACTTC.

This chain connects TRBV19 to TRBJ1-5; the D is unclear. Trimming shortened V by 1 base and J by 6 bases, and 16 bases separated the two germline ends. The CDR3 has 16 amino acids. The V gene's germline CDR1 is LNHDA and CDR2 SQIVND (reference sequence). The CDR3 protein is CASSIGGQRSRQPQHF. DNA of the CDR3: TGTGCCAGTAGTATAGGAGGTCAGAGAAGCCGTCAGCCCCAGCATTTT. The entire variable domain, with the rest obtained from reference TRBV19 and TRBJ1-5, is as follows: DGGITQSPKYLFRKEGQNVTLSCEQNLNHDAMYWYRQDPGQGLRLIYYSQIVNDFQKGDIAEGYSVSREKKESFPLTVTSAQKNPTAFYLCASSIGGQRSRQPQHFGDGTRLSIL.

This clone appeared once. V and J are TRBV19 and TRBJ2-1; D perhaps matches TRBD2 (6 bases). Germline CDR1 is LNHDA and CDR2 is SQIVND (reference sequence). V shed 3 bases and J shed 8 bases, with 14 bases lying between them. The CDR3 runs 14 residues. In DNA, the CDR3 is TGTGCCAGTAGTATGGGCGGGGCAGTGGATGAGCAGTTCTTC. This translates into CASSMGGAVDEQFF.

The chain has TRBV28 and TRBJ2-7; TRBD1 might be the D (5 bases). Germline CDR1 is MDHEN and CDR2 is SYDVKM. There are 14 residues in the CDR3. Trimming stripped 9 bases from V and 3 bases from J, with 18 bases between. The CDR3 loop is CASRLGQGSYEQYF. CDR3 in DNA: TGTGCCAGTCGGTTGGGGCAGGGAAGCTACGAGCAGTACTTC.

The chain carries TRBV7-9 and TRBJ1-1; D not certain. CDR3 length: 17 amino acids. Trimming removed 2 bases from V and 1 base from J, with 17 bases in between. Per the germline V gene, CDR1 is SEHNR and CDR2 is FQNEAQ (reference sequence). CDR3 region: CASSLQRGQLKNTEAFF. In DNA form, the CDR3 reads TGTGCCAGCAGCTTACAAAGAGGTCAGCTTAAGAACACTGAAGCTTTCTTT. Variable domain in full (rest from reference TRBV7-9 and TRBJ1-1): DTGVSQNPRHKITKRGQNVTFRCDPISEHNRLYWYRQTLGQGPEFLTYFQNEAQLEKSRLLSDRFSAERPKGSFSTLEIQRTEQGDSAMYLCASSLQRGQLKNTEAFFGQGTRLTVV.

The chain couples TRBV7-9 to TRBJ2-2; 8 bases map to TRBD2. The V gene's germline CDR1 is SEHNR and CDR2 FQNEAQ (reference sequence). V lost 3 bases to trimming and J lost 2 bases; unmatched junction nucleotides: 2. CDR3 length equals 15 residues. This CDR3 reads CASSFSGANTGELFF. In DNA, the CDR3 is TGTGCCAGCAGCTTTAGCGGGGCCAACACCGGGGAGCTGTTTTTT.

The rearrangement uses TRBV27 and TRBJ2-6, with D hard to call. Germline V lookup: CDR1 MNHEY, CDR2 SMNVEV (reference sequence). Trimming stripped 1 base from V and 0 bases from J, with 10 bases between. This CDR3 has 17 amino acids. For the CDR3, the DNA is TGTGCCAGCAGTTTATATGGTACAGCCTCTGGGGCCAACGTCCTGACTTTC. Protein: CASSLYGTASGANVLTF.

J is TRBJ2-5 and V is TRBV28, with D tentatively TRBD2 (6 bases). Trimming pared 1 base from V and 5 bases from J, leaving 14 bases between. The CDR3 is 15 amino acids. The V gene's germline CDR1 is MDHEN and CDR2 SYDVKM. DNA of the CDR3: TGTGCCAGCAGTTTATCGGCGGGGCCAAGCGAGACCCAGTACTTC. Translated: CASSLSAGPSETQYF.

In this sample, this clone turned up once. The CDR3 bases are TGTGCCAGCAGCTCACAGGGTCGGAACACTGAAGCTTTCTTT. Its protein product is CASSSQGRNTEAFF. The chain links TRBV11-3 to TRBJ1-1, with a tentative D call TRBD1 (6 bases). The V end was cut by 4 bases, the J end by 1 base, with 10 bases between. The CDR3 runs to 14 residues. Germline values: CDR1 SGHNT, CDR2 YENEEA.

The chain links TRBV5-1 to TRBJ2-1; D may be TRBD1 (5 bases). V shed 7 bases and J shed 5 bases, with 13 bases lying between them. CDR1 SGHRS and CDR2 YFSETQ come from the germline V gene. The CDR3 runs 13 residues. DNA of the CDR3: TGCGCCAGCCGGAAGGGGCCTGACAATGAGCAGTTCTTC. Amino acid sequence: CASRKGPDNEQFF.

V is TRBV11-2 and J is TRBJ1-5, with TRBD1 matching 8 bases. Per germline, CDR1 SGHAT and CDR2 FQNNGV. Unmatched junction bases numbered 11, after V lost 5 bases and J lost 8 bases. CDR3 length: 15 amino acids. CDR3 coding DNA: TGTGCCAGCAGCCAAGGGGACAGGTTGTCAGAGCCCCAGCATTTT. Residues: CASSQGDRLSEPQHF.

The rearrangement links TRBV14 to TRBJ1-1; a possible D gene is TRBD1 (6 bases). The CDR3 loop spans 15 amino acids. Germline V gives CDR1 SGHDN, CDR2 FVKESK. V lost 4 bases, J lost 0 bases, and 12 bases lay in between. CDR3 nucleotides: TGTGCCAGCAGCCCCCAAGCAGGGGTGAACACTGAAGCTTTCTTT. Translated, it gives CASSPQAGVNTEAFF.

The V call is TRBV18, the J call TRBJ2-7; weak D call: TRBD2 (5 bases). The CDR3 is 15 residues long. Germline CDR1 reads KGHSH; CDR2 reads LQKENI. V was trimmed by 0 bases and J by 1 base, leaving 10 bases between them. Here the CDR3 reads CASSPPRTGSYEQYF. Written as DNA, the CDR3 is TGTGCCAGCTCACCACCGAGAACGGGATCCTACGAGCAGTACTTC.

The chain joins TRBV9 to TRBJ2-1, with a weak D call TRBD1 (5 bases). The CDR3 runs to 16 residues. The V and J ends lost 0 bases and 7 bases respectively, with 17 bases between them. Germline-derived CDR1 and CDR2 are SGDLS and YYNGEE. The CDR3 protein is CASSVGPTKGINEQFF. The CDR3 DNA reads TGTGCCAGCAGCGTAGGACCGACGAAGGGGATTAATGAGCAGTTCTTC.

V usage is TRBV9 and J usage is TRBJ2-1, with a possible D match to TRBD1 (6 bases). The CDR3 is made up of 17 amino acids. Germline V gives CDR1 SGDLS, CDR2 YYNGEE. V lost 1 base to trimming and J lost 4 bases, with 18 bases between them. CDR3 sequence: CASSVNAGAGMYNEQFF. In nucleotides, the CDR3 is TGTGCCAGCAGCGTAAACGCAGGGGCGGGCATGTACAATGAGCAGTTCTTC.

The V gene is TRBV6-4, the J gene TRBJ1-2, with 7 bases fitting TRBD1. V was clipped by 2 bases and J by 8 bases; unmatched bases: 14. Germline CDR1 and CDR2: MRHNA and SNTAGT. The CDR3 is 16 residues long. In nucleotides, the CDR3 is TGTGCCAGCAGTGACATGAGGGGGCGCAGGGTCACAGGCTACACCTTC. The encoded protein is CASSDMRGRRVTGYTF.

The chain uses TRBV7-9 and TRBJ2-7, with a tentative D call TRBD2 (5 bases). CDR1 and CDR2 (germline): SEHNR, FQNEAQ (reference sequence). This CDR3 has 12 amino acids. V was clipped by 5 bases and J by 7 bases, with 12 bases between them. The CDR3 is CASSGAALEQYF. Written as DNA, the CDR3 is TGTGCCAGCAGCGGAGCGGCCCTGGAGCAGTACTTC.